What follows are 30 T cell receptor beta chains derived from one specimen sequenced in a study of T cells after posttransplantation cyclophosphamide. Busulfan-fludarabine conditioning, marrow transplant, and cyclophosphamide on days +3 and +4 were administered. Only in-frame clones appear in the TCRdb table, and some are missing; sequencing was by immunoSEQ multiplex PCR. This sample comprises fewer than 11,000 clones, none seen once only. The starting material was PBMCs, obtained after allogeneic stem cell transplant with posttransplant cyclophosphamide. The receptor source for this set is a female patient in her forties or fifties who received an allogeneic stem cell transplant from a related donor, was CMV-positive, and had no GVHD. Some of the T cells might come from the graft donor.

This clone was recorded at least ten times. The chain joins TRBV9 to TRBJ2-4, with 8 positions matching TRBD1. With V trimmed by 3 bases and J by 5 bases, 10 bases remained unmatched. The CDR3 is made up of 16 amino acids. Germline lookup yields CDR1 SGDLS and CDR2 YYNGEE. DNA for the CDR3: TGTGCCAGCAGCGCCCAGGGGGCGCGGAAGGAAAACATTCAGTACTTC. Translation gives CASSAQGARKENIQYF.

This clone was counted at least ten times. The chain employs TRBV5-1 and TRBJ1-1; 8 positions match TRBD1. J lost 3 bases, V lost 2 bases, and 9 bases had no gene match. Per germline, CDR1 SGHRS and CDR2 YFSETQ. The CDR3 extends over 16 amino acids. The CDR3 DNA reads TGCGCCAGCAGCTTCCGTTCCGGACAGGGTGACACTGAAGCTTTCTTT. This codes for CASSFRSGQGDTEAFF.

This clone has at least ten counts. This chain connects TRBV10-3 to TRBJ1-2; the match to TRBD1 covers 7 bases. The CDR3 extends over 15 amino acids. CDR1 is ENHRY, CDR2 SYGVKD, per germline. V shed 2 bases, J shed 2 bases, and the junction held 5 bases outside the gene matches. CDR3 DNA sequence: TGTGCCATCAGTGAGAGGGACAGTCGCAACTATGGCTACACCTTC. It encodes CAISERDSRNYGYTF.

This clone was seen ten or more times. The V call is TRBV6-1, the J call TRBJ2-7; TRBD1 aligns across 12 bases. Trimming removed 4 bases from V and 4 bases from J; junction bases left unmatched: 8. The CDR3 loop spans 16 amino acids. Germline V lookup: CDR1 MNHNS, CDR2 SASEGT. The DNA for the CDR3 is TGTGCCAGCAGTGCAGCCGGGACAGGGGGCTTTTACGAGCAGTACTTC. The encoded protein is CASSAAGTGGFYEQYF.

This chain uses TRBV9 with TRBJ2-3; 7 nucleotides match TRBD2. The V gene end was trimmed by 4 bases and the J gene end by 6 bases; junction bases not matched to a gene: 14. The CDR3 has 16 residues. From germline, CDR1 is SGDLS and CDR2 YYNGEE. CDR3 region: CASSPPVLAARDTQYF. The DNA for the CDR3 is TGTGCCAGCAGCCCCCCCGTCCTAGCGGCCAGGGATACGCAGTATTTT.

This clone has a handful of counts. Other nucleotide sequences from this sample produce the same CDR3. The CDR3 region has the DNA TGTGCCAGCAGTTTCAAGCAGGGGACGGCCTACGAGCAGTACTTC. This translates into CASSFKQGTAYEQYF. The chain is built from TRBV9 and TRBJ2-7; the D gene is possibly TRBD1 (6 bases). CDR3 length: 15 residues. The ends were cut back, 5 bases at V and 2 bases at J, with 17 bases in the middle. Germline CDR1 SGDLS, CDR2 YYNGEE.

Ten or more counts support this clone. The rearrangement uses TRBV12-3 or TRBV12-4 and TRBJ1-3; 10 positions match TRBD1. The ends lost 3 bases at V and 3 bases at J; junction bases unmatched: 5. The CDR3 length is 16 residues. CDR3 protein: CASSLGGTGDGNTIYF. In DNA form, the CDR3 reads TGTGCCAGCAGTTTGGGGGGGACAGGGGATGGAAACACCATATATTTT.

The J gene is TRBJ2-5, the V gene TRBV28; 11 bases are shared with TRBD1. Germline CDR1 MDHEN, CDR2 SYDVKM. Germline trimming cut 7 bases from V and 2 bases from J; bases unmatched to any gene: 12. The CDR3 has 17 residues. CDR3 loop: CASNIPGQGVRQETQYF. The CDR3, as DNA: TGTGCCAGCAACATACCGGGACAGGGGGTTAGGCAAGAGACCCAGTACTTC.

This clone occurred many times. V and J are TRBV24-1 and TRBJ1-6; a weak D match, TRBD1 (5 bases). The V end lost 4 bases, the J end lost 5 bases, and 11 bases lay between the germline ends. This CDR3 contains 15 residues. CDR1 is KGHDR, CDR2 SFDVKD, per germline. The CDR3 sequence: CATSDGGVNNSPLHF. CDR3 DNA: TGTGCCACCAGTGACGGGGGGGTAAATAATTCACCCCTCCACTTT.

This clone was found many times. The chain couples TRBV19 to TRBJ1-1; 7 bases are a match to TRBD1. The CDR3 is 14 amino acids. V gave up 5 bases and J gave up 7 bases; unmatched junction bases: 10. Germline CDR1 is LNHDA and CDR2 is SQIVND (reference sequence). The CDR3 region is CASSHRGPGFEAFF. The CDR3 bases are TGTGCCAGTAGTCACAGGGGACCTGGTTTTGAAGCTTTCTTT. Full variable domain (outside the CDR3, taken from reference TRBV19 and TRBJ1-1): DGGITQSPKYLFRKEGQNVTLSCEQNLNHDAMYWYRQDPGQGLRLIYYSQIVNDFQKGDIAEGYSVSREKKESFPLTVTSAQKNPTAFYLCASSHRGPGFEAFFGQGTRLTVV.

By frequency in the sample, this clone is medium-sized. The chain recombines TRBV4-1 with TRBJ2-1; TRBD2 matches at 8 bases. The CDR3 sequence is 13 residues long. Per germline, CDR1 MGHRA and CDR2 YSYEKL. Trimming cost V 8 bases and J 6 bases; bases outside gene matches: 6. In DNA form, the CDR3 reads TGCGCCAGCGGGGGCCTAGCGGGCAATGAGCAGTTCTTC. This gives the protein CASGGLAGNEQFF.

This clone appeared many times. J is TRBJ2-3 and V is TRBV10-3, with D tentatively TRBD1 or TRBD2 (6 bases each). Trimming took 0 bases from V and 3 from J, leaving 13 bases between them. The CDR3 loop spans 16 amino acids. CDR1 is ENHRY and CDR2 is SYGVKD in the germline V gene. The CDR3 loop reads CAISESMGAGTDTQYF. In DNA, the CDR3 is TGTGCCATCAGTGAGTCGATGGGGGCGGGAACAGATACGCAGTATTTT.

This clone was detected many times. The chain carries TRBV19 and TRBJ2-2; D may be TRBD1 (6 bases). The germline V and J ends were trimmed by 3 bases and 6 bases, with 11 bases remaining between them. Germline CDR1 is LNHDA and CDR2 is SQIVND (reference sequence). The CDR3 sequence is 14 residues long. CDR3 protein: CASSIQGPAGELFF. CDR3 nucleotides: TGTGCCAGTAGTATTCAGGGGCCGGCCGGGGAGCTGTTTTTT.

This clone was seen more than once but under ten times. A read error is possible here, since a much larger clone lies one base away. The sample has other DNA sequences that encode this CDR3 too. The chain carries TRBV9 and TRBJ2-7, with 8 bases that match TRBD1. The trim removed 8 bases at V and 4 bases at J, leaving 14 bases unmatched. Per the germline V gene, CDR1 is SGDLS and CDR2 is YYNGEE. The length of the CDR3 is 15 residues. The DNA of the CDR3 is TGTGCCAGTAGTTTCAGACAGGGGACGGCATACGAGCAGTACTTC. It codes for CASSFRQGTAYEQYF. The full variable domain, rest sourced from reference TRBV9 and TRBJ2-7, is DSGVTQTPKHLITATGQRVTLRCSPRSGDLSVYWYQQSLDQGLQFLIQYYNGEERAKGNILERFSAQQFPDLHSELNLSSLELGDSALYFCASSFRQGTAYEQYFGPGTRLTVT.

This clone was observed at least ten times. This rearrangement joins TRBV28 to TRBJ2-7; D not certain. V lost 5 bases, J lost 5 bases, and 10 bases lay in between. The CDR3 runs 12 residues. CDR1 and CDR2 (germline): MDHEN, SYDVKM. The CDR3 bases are TGTGCCAGCAGTCAAGGGTTCCACGAGCAGTACTTC. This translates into CASSQGFHEQYF. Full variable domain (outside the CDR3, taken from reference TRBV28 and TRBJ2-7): DVKVTQSSRYLVKRTGEKVFLECVQDMDHENMFWYRQDPGLGLRLIYFSYDVKMKEKGDIPEGYSVSREKKERFSLILESASTNQTSMYLCASSQGFHEQYFGPGTRLTVT.

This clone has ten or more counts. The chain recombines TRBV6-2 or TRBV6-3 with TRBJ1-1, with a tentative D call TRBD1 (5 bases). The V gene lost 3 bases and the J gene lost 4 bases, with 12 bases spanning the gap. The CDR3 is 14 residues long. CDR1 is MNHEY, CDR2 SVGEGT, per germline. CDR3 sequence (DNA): TGTGCCAGCAGTTATACAGGACCTAGCACTGAAGCTTTCTTT. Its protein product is CASSYTGPSTEAFF.

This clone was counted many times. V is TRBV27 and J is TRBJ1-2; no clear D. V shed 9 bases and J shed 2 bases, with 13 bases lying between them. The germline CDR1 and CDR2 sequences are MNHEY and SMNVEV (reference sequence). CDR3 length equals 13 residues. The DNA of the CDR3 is TGTGCCAGACACCGTTACAAAAACTATGGCTACACCTTC. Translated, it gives CARHRYKNYGYTF.

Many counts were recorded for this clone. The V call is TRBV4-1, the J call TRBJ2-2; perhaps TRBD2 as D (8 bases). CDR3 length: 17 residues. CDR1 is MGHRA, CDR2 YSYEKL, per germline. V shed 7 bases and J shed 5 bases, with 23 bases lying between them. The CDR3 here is CASTPGGQGGWTGELFF. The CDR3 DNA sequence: TGCGCCAGCACCCCGGGGGGGCAGGGGGGCTGGACCGGGGAGCTGTTTTTT.

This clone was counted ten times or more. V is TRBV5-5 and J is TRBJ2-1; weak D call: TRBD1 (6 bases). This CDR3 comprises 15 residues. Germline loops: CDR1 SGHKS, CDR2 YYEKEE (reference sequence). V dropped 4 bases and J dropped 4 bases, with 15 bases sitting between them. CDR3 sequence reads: CASSQGSGLYNEQFF. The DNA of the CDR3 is TGTGCCAGCAGCCAGGGGTCAGGGTTATACAATGAGCAGTTCTTC.

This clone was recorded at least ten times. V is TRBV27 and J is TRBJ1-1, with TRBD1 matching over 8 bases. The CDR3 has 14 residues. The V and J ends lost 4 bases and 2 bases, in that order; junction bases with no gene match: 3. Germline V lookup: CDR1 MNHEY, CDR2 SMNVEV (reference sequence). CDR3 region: CASSSRGPNTEAFF. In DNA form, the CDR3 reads TGTGCCAGCAGTTCCAGGGGGCCCAACACTGAAGCTTTCTTT.

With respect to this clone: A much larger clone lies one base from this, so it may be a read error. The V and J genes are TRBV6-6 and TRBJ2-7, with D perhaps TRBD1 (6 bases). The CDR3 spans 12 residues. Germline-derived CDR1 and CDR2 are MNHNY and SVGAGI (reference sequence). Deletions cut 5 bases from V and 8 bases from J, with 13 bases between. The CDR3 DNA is TGTGCCAGCAGTCCACAGGGAACCCAGCAGTACTTC. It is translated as CASSPQGTQQYF.

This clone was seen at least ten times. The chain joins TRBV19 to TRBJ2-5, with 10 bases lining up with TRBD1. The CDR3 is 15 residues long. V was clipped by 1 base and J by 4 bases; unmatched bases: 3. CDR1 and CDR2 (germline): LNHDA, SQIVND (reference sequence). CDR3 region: CASSIGDRGRETQYF. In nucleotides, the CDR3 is TGTGCCAGTAGTATAGGGGACAGGGGCCGAGAGACCCAGTACTTC. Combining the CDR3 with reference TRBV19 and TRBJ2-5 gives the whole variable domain DGGITQSPKYLFRKEGQNVTLSCEQNLNHDAMYWYRQDPGQGLRLIYYSQIVNDFQKGDIAEGYSVSREKKESFPLTVTSAQKNPTAFYLCASSIGDRGRETQYFGPGTRLLVL.

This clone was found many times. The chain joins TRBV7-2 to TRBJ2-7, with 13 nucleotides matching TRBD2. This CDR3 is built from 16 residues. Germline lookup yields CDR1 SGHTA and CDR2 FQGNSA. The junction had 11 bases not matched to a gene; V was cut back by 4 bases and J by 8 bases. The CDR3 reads CASSSGLAGVLVKQYF. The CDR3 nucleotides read TGTGCCAGCAGCTCTGGACTAGCGGGGGTGCTCGTGAAGCAGTACTTC. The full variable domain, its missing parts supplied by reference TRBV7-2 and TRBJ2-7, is GAGVSQSPSNKVTEKGKDVELRCDPISGHTALYWYRQSLGQGLEFLIYFQGNSAPDKSGLPSDRFSAERTGGSVSTLTIQRTQQEDSAVYLCASSSGLAGVLVKQYFGPGTRLTVT.

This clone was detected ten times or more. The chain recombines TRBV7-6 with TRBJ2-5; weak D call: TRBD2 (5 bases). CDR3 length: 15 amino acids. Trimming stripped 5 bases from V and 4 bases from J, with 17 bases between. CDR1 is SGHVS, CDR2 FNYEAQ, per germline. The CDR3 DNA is TGTGCCAGCAGCCTGCACACACTAGGAGGAGAGACCCAGTACTTC. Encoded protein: CASSLHTLGGETQYF.

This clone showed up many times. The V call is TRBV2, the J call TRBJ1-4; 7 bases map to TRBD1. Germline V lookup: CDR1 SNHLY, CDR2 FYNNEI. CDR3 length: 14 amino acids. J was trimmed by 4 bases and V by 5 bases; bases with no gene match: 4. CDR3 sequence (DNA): TGTGCCAGCAGTACAGGGGCTGGTAATGAAAAACTGTTTTTT. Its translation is CASSTGAGNEKLFF.

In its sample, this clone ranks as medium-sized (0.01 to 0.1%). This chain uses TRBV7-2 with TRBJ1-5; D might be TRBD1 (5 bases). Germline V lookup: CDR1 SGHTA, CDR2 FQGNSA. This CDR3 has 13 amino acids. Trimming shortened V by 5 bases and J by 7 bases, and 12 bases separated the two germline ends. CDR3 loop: CASSLYRSQPQHF. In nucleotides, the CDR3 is TGTGCCAGCAGCCTCTACAGGAGCCAGCCCCAGCATTTT.

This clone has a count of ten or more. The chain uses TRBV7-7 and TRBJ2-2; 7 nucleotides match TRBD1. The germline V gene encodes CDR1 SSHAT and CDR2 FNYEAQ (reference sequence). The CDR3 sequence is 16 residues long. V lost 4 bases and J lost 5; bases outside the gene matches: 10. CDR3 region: CASSSPPGGSTGELFF. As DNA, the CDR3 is TGTGCCAGCAGCTCCCCCCCAGGGGGAAGTACCGGGGAGCTGTTTTTT. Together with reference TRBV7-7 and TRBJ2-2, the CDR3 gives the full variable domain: GAGVSQSPRYKVTKRGQDVTLRCDPISSHATLYWYQQALGQGPEFLTYFNYEAQPDKSGLPSDRFSAERPEGSISTLTIQRTEQRDSAMYRCASSSPPGGSTGELFFGEGSRLTVL.

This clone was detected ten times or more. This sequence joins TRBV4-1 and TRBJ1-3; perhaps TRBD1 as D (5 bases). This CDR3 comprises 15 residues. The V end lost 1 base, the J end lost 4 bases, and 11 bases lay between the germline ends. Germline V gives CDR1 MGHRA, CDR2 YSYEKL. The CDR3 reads CASSQVQGNGNTIYF. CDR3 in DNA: TGCGCCAGCAGCCAAGTTCAGGGTAACGGAAACACCATATATTTT.

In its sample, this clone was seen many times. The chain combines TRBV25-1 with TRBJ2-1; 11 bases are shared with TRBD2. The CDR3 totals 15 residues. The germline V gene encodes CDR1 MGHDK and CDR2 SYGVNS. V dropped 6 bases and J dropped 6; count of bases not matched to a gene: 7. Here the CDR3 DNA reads TGTGCCAGCAGAAAAACTAGCGGGGGCCCCAATGAGCAGTTCTTC. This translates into CASRKTSGGPNEQFF.

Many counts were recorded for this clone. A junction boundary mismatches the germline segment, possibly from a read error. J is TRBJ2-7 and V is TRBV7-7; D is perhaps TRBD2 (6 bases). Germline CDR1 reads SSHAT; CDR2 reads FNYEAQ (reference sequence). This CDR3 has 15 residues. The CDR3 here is CASSLDSTSFSEQYF. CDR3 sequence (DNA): TGTGCTAGCAGCTTAGACTCGACTAGTTTCAGCGAGCAGTACTTC.